This T cell receptor (beta chain) derives from a study of PD-L1 blockade in urothelial cancer. Study summary: Bladder-origin urothelial cancer in males covered about 90% of the roughly 30 patients. Investigators checked blood 3 weeks (second dose) and 6 weeks after treatment start. Peripheral blood specimens exhibited a median yield of 141,255 T cells.

Synthetic analogs of TCR templates were spiked into every PCR. Data came from immunoSEQ multiplex PCR; TCRdb stores just in-frame clones and leaves some out. Of 45,000 to 50,000 clones in the sample, about 91% are singletons; the top ten hold 3.5% to 5%. Trimming left V 0 bases short and J 2 bases short, with 6 bases between. The germline V gene has CDR1 MNHEY and CDR2 SVGAGI. The CDR3 has 14 amino acids. The receptor was derived from a man aged 80 or over with urothelial cancer. The V call is TRBV6-5, the J call TRBJ2-3; TRBD2 might be the D (5 bases). This material consisted of PBMCs, taken around atezolizumab (anti-PD-L1) treatment. CDR3 DNA sequence: TGTGCCAGCAGTTACTCGAGGGACACAGATACGCAGTATTTT. It encodes CASSYSRDTDTQYF.